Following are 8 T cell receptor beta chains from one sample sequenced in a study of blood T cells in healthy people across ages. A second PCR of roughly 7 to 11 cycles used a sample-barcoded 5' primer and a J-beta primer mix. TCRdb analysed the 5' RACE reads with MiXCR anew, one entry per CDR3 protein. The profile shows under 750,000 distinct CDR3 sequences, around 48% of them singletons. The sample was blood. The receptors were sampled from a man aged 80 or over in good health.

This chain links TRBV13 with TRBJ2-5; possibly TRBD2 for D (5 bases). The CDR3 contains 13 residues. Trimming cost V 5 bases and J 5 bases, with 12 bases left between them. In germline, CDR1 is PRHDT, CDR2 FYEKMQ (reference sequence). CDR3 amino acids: CASSRRRGETQYF. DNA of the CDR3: TGTGCCAGCAGCCGACGGCGCGGGGAGACCCAGTACTTC.

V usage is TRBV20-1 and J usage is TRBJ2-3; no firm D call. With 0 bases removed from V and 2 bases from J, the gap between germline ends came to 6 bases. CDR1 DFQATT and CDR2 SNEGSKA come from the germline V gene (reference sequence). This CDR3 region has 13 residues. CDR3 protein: CSARDAITDTQYF. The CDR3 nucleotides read TGCAGTGCTAGAGATGCTATCACAGATACGCAGTATTTT.

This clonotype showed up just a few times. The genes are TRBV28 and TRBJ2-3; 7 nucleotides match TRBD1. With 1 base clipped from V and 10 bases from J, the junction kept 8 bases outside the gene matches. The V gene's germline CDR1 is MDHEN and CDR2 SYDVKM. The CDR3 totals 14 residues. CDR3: CASSLLQGREPQYF. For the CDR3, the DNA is TGTGCCAGCAGTTTATTACAGGGGCGCGAGCCGCAGTATTTT.

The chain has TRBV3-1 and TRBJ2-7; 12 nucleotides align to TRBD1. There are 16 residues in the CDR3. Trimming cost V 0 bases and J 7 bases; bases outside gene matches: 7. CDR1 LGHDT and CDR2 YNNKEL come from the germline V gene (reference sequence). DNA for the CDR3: TGTGCCAGCAGCCAAGAGGGGACAGGGGGCCTAAATGAGCAGTACTTC. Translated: CASSQEGTGGLNEQYF.

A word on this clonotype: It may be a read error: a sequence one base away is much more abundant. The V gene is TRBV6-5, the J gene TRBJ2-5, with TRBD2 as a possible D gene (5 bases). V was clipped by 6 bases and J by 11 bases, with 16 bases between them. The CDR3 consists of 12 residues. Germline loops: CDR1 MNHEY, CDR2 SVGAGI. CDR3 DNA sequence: TGTGCCAGCAGCAATACTAGTCATGGGCAGTACTTC. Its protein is CASSNTSHGQYF.

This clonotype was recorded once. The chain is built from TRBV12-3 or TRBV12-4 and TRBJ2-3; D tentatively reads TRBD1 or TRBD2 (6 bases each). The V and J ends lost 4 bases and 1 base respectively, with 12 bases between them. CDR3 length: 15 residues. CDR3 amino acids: CASSSTGAGTDTQYF. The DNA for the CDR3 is TGTGCCAGCAGTTCGACGGGGGCTGGCACAGATACGCAGTATTTT.

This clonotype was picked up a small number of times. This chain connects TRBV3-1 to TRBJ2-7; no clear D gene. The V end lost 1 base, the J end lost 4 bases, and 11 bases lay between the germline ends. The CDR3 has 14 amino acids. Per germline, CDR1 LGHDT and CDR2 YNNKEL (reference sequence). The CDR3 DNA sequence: TGTGCCAGCAGCCAAGCTTCGGTGGGGTACGAGCAGTACTTC. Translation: CASSQASVGYEQYF.

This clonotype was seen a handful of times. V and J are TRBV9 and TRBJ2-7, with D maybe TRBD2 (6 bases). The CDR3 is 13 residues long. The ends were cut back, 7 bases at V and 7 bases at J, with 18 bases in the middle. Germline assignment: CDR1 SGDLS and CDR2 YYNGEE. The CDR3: CASGRDSYNEQYF. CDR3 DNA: TGTGCCAGCGGACGGGACTCCTACAATGAGCAGTACTTC.